The 14 T cell receptor beta chains given below trace back to one sample, sequenced in a study of regulatory T cells in long-lasting Graves disease. To make TCR beta libraries, researchers used iRepertoire HTBI primers and Arm-PCR of CDR3 regions. In TCRdb, the multiplex PCR reads were re-called with MiXCR into one record per CDR3 protein. The sample holds 350,000 to 550,000 distinct CDR3 sequences, less than 20% seen once. Time point specified: newly diagnosed GD, antithyroid drugs for less than 3 months. The TCR library was made from RNA that had been extracted from PBMCs in TRIzol. The same data also contributed to another study, on T cells in Graves' hyperthyroidism and ophthalmopathy.

Specimen: peripheral blood mononuclear cells (PBMCs), collected at new diagnosis, from a patient treated with antithyroid drugs. The receptors were sampled from a woman between 18 and 30 years old with Graves disease.

This chain uses TRBV6-2 or TRBV6-3 with TRBJ2-1; D is unclear. Germline loops: CDR1 MNHEY, CDR2 SVGEGT. CDR3 size: 16 residues. Trimming stripped 0 bases from V and 1 base from J, with 10 bases between. CDR3 in DNA: TGTGCCAGCAGTTACTCGACTGGGTTGTCCTACAATGAGCAGTTCTTC. Translation: CASSYSTGLSYNEQFF.

With respect to this clonotype: A read error may be the cause here, since a much bigger clone is one base away. The J gene is TRBJ2-3, the V gene TRBV7-3, with D hard to call. The CDR3 loop spans 14 amino acids. The germline V and J ends were trimmed by 2 bases and 2 bases, with 8 bases remaining between them. Germline V gene lookup returns CDR1 SGHTA and CDR2 FQGTGA. The CDR3 sequence: CASSLDVPTDTQYF. DNA for the CDR3: TGTGCCAGCAGCTTAGACGTCCCCACAGATACGCAGTATTTT.

V gene TRBV7-9 combines with J gene TRBJ2-1; 13 bases match TRBD2. V shed 4 bases and J 4 bases; nucleotides not matched to a gene: 4. Germline CDR1 is SEHNR and CDR2 is FQNEAQ (reference sequence). The CDR3 spans 16 residues. The CDR3 sequence: CASSSGTSGKYNEQFF. As DNA, the CDR3 is TGTGCCAGCAGCTCAGGGACTAGCGGGAAATACAATGAGCAGTTCTTC.

Worth noting for this clonotype: One base separates it from a far larger clone, so it is likely a read error. The CDR3 DNA sequence: TGTGCCAGCAGCCAGAAGGGTCCTTTCGAGCAGTTCTTC. Translated: CASSQKGPFEQFF. The chain couples TRBV3-1 to TRBJ2-3, with D unresolved. The DNA end lines up better with TRBJ2-1; the J call may be wrong. Germline V gene sequence: CDR1 LGHDT, CDR2 YNNKEL (reference sequence). There are 13 residues in the CDR3.

Many counts were recorded for this clonotype. The rearrangement joins TRBV7-9 to TRBJ2-7, with TRBD1 matching over 7 bases. The germline V gene encodes CDR1 SEHNR and CDR2 FQNEAQ (reference sequence). There are 14 residues in the CDR3. J was trimmed by 5 bases and V by 4 bases; bases with no gene match: 8. CDR3 protein: CASSSRQGVNEQYF. CDR3 bases: TGTGCCAGCAGCTCAAGACAGGGAGTTAACGAGCAGTACTTC.

The chain couples TRBV5-1 to TRBJ2-7; D uncertain. Per germline, CDR1 SGHRS and CDR2 YFSETQ. The CDR3 covers 14 residues. With 2 bases removed from V and 6 bases from J, the gap between germline ends came to 15 bases. CDR3 DNA sequence: TGCGCCAGCAGCTTATGGCAGAACTCTCGCGAGCAGTACTTC. Translating gives CASSLWQNSREQYF.

Many counts were recorded for this clonotype. The V gene is TRBV6-1, the J gene TRBJ2-4, with 7 positions matching TRBD1. With 5 bases clipped from V and 0 bases from J, the junction kept 7 bases outside the gene matches. This CDR3 is built from 16 residues. Germline V gene sequence: CDR1 MNHNS, CDR2 SASEGT. The DNA for the CDR3 is TGTGCCAGCAGTAACCGGGACAGACTAGCCAAAAACATTCAGTACTTC. Protein sequence: CASSNRDRLAKNIQYF.

This clonotype was counted many times. The chain recombines TRBV6-1 with TRBJ2-7, with 8 bases lining up with TRBD1. Germline values: CDR1 MNHNS, CDR2 SASEGT. The length of the CDR3 is 15 residues. Unmatched junction bases numbered 7, after V lost 6 bases and J lost 0 bases. The CDR3 sequence: CASSGQGTSSYEQYF. The CDR3 DNA is TGTGCCAGCAGCGGACAGGGAACGAGCTCCTACGAGCAGTACTTC.

This clonotype turned up a few times. The genes are TRBV12-3 or TRBV12-4 and TRBJ2-6; D might be TRBD2 (6 bases). V gave up 11 bases and J gave up 2 bases, with 13 bases separating them. The CDR3 totals 14 residues. This CDR3 is CACQGGTGANVLTF. The DNA of the CDR3 is TGTGCCTGCCAGGGAGGTACTGGGGCCAACGTCCTGACTTTC.

This clonotype was observed many times. J is TRBJ1-1 and V is TRBV2; D is possibly TRBD1 (6 bases). Trimming removed 6 bases at V and 3 bases at J, with 17 bases between. Germline loops: CDR1 SNHLY, CDR2 FYNNEI. The CDR3 spans 15 residues. CDR3 region: CASRFPRGRDTEAFF. Here the CDR3 DNA reads TGTGCCAGCAGGTTTCCTCGGGGGCGGGACACTGAAGCTTTCTTT. Supplemented by reference TRBV2 and TRBJ1-1, the full variable domain reads EPEVTQTPSHQVTQMGQEVILRCVPISNHLYFYWYRQILGQKVEFLVSFYNNEISEKSEIFDDQFSVERPDGSNFTLKIRSTKLEDSAMYFCASRFPRGRDTEAFFGQGTRLTVV.

Comments on this clonotype: A single base separates this from a much larger clone, so it may be a read error. The CDR3 nucleotides are TGTGTCAGCTCATCCGACACGGGAGGGGAGCTGTTTTTT. Protein product: CVSSSDTGGELFF. The chain recombines TRBV18 with TRBJ2-2, with D possibly TRBD2 on 5 matching bases. The CDR3 is 13 amino acids. CDR1 KGHSH and CDR2 LQKENI come from the germline V gene.

This clonotype was seen repeatedly, ten times or more. The chain joins TRBV20-1 to TRBJ2-5, with no clear D. CDR3 length: 12 amino acids. Trimming stripped 6 bases from V and 5 bases from J, with 13 bases between. Germline CDR1 is DFQATT and CDR2 is SNEGSKA (reference sequence). DNA of the CDR3: TGCAGTGCCAGGCCGACGGCGGAGACCCAGTACTTC. This gives the protein CSARPTAETQYF.

J is TRBJ2-1 and V is TRBV19; weak D call: TRBD2 (5 bases). Per germline, CDR1 LNHDA and CDR2 SQIVND (reference sequence). The germline V and J ends were trimmed by 0 bases and 9 bases, with 6 bases remaining between them. The CDR3 totals 12 residues. The CDR3 spells CASSIDAGEQFF. CDR3 DNA: TGTGCCAGTAGTATAGACGCGGGTGAGCAGTTCTTC.

This clonotype appeared a few times. The rearrangement links TRBV27 to TRBJ2-2; 9 nucleotides agree with TRBD2. V lost 3 bases and J lost 5; bases outside the gene matches: 10. This CDR3 has 17 residues. CDR1 and CDR2 from the germline V gene are MNHEY and SMNVEV (reference sequence). CDR3 bases: TGTGCCAGCAGTTTTAAGTCACTAGCGGGTGGTACCGGGGAGCTGTTTTTT. Residues: CASSFKSLAGGTGELFF.